This T cell receptor (beta chain) emerged from a study of cytomegalovirus exposure and HLA in healthy donors. Study-wide results and caveats: Immune exposure information comprised only CMV serostatus. Within an earlier analysis, most TCR beta V segments proved productive either about 87% or about 30% of the time.

The primer mix had 60 Vbeta and 13 Jbeta primers. TCRdb's table, derived via immunoSEQ multiplex PCR, lists solely in-frame clones and lacks some. The sample includes 150,000 or so clones, over 60% of them seen just once. With 7 bases removed from V and 4 bases from J, the gap between germline ends came to 14 bases. Germline CDR1 reads SGHTS; CDR2 reads YDEGEE. The CDR3 length is 14 residues. As to this clone: Its antigen remains unknown.

V usage is TRBV5-8 and J usage is TRBJ1-4; the D is unclear. Sequencing input: PBMCs. The clonotype was recovered from a girl aged 5 to 17 in good health and CMV-seronegative. Written as DNA, the CDR3 is TGTGCCAGCGGTATTGAAACATTTAATGAAAAACTGTTTTTT. This gives the protein CASGIETFNEKLFF.